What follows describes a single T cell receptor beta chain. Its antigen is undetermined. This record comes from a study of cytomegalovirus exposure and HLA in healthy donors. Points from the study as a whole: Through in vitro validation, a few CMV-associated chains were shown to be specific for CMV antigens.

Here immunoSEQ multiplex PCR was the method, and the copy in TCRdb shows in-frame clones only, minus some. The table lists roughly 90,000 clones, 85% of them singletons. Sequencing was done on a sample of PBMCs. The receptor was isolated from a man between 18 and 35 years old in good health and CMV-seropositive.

The DNA of the CDR3 is TGTGCCAGCAGTCGGGAGGTGAACACTGAAGCTTTCTTT. As protein: CASSREVNTEAFF. V is TRBV5-4 and J is TRBJ1-1, with no clear D. There are 13 residues in the CDR3. Germline loops: CDR1 SGHNT, CDR2 YYREEE (reference sequence). Between the trimmed V and J ends, which lost 5 bases and 0 bases, there was a span of 8 bases.